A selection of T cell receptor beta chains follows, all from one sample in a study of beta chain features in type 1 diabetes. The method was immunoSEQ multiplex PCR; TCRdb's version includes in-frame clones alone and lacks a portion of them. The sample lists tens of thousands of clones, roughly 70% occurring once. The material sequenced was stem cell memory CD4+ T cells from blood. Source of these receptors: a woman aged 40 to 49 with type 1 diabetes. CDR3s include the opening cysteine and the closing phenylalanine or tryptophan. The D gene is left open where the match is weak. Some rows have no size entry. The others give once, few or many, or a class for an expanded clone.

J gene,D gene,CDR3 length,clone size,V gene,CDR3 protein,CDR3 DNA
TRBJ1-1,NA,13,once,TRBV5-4,CASSLEANTEAFF,TGTGCCAGCAGCCTCGAGGCGAACACTGAAGCTTTCTTT
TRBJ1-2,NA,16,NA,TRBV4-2,CASSQDLRGVEEGYTF,TGTGCCAGCAGCCAAGATCTTCGGGGGGTAGAGGAGGGCTACACCTTC
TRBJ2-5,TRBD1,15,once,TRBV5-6,CASSSGTGARETQYF,TGTGCCAGCAGCTCTGGGACAGGTGCGCGGGAGACCCAGTACTTC
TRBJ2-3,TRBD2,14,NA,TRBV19,CASSQSGVTDTQYF,TGTGCCAGTAGCCAGAGCGGGGTCACAGATACGCAGTATTTT
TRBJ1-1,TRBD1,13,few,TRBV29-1,CSVAQGWYTEAFF,TGCAGCGTCGCACAGGGGTGGTACACTGAAGCTTTCTTT
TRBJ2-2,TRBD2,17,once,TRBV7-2,CASSFRRTSGVTGELFF,TGTGCCAGCAGCTTTCGTCGGACTAGCGGGGTCACCGGGGAGCTGTTTTTT
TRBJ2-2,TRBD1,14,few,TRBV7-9,CASNLQGSTGELFF,TGTGCCAGCAACCTACAGGGGAGCACCGGGGAGCTGTTTTTT
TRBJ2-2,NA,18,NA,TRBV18,CASSPVLRRGSNTGELFF,TGTGCCAGCTCACCAGTCTTAAGAAGGGGCTCGAACACCGGGGAGCTGTTTTTT
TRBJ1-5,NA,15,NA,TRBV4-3,CASSQVHQDNQPQHF,TGCGCCAGCAGCCAAGTCCATCAGGACAATCAGCCCCAGCATTTT
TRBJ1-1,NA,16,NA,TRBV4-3,CASSQDHYGGKIEAFF,TGCGCCAGCAGCCAAGATCATTACGGCGGAAAGATTGAAGCTTTCTTT